A single sample is the source of the 31 T cell receptor beta chains below, sequenced in a study of patients and donors after allogeneic stem cell transplantation. TCRdb reanalysed the RT-PCR reads using MiXCR and keeps one entry per CDR3 protein. Here the sample spans approximately 410,000 distinct CDR3 sequences, 16% being singletons. The specimen was blood, either unsorted or a sorted T cell fraction (not recorded which). The receptors were gathered from a human donor who was either an allogeneic HSCT recipient or a stem cell or donor lymphocyte infusion donor (not recorded which). It is not recorded whose cells these are; they may come from a transplant donor.

This clonotype came up many times. The V gene is TRBV3-1, the J gene TRBJ1-5, with 9 bases lining up with TRBD1. V was clipped by 3 bases and J by 9 bases; unmatched bases: 9. This CDR3 spans 15 amino acids. The germline gives CDR1 LGHDT, CDR2 YNNKEL (reference sequence). CDR3 sequence (DNA): TGTGCCAGCAGCCAGAGGACAGGGGCCTATTCGCCCCAGCATTTT. It specifies CASSQRTGAYSPQHF. The complete variable domain, with remaining parts taken from reference TRBV3-1 and TRBJ1-5, reads DTAVSQTPKYLVTQMGNDKSIKCEQNLGHDTMYWYKQDSKKFLKIMFSYNNKELIINETVPNRFSPKSPDKAHLNLHINSLELGDSAVYFCASSQRTGAYSPQHFGDGTRLSIL.

V is TRBV3-1 and J is TRBJ1-1; no firm D call. The CDR3 is 15 residues long. Germline CDR1 is LGHDT and CDR2 is YNNKEL (reference sequence). The V and J ends lost 2 bases and 3 bases respectively, with 13 bases between them. The CDR3 DNA reads TGTGCCAGCAGCCAAAAGGCCACCTTCGACACTGAAGCTTTCTTT. Residues: CASSQKATFDTEAFF.

The rearrangement links TRBV13 to TRBJ2-1; D may match TRBD1 or TRBD2 (5 bases each). Germline V gene lookup returns CDR1 PRHDT and CDR2 FYEKMQ (reference sequence). The CDR3 is 16 amino acids. Trimming removed 5 bases at V and 0 bases at J, with 14 bases between. Here the CDR3 DNA reads TGTGCCAGCAGCCAACCCGAGGGGCCCTCCTACAATGAGCAGTTCTTC. Encoded protein: CASSQPEGPSYNEQFF. Filled out from reference TRBV13 and TRBJ2-1, the complete variable domain reads AAGVIQSPRHLIKEKRETATLKCYPIPRHDTVYWYQQGPGQDPQFLISFYEKMQSDKGSIPDRFSAQQFSDYHSELNMSSLELGDSALYFCASSQPEGPSYNEQFFGPGTRLTVL.

The chain has TRBV2 and TRBJ2-2; perhaps TRBD1 as D (5 bases). From germline, CDR1 is SNHLY and CDR2 FYNNEI. V gave up 3 bases and J gave up 4 bases, with 6 bases separating them. This CDR3 has 13 residues. The DNA of the CDR3 is TGTGCCAGCAGTGAGGGGCCCACCGGGGAGCTGTTTTTT. Its translation: CASSEGPTGELFF.

This chain uses TRBV5-1 with TRBJ2-5, with 7 bases lining up with TRBD2. Germline V gene sequence: CDR1 SGHRS, CDR2 YFSETQ. This CDR3 is 15 amino acids long. Trimming at V came to 0 bases and at J to 4 bases, leaving 6 bases not matched to a gene. CDR3 residues: CASSLGLAVGETQYF. DNA for the CDR3: TGCGCCAGCAGCTTGGGTCTAGCGGTCGGAGAGACCCAGTACTTC.

In its sample, this clonotype was seen a few times. This chain uses TRBV20-1 with TRBJ1-1; D uncertain. V was pared by 5 bases and J by 7 bases, with 14 bases between. This CDR3 comprises 12 residues. Germline CDR1 and CDR2: DFQATT and SNEGSKA (reference sequence). The CDR3 sequence is CSALRTRHEAFF. The CDR3 nucleotides read TGCAGTGCTCTTAGGACGAGGCATGAAGCTTTCTTT.

The gene calls are TRBV3-1 and TRBJ1-1; TRBD1 is a possible D gene (5 bases). V shed 4 bases and J shed 4 bases, with 16 bases lying between them. Germline assignment: CDR1 LGHDT and CDR2 YNNKEL (reference sequence). The CDR3 sequence is 15 residues long. The DNA of the CDR3 is TGTGCCAGCAGCCTGCCCGAGTCAGGGATCACTGAAGCTTTCTTT. Its protein product is CASSLPESGITEAFF.

V gene TRBV5-5 combines with J gene TRBJ2-7; D ambiguous. The CDR3 totals 14 residues. V was cut by 0 bases and J by 1 base, with 8 bases left in between. Germline CDR1 and CDR2: SGHKS and YYEKEE (reference sequence). The CDR3 DNA is TGTGCCAGCAGCTTGGACAGCCAGTCCTACGAGCAGTACTTC. Encoded protein: CASSLDSQSYEQYF.

This clonotype was seen at least ten times. The chain carries TRBV5-1 and TRBJ2-2, with 10 nucleotides matching TRBD2. CDR3 length equals 16 residues. The germline V gene has CDR1 SGHRS and CDR2 YFSETQ. V lost 0 bases, J lost 3 bases, and 2 bases stayed unmatched. CDR3 sequence reads: CASSLGTSGHTGELFF. DNA for the CDR3: TGCGCCAGCAGCTTGGGGACTAGCGGTCACACCGGGGAGCTGTTTTTT. Full variable domain (remainder filled in from reference TRBV5-1 and TRBJ2-2): KAGVTQTPRYLIKTRGQQVTLSCSPISGHRSVSWYQQTPGQGLQFLFEYFSETQRNKGNFPGRFSGRQFSNSRSEMNVSTLELGDSALYLCASSLGTSGHTGELFFGEGSRLTVL.

This rearrangement joins TRBV5-1 to TRBJ2-1; D gene ambiguous. The germline gives CDR1 SGHRS, CDR2 YFSETQ. CDR3 size: 13 residues. With 2 bases removed from V and 7 bases from J, the gap between germline ends came to 10 bases. The CDR3 region is CASSFASWNEQFF. CDR3 nucleotides: TGCGCCAGCAGCTTCGCTAGTTGGAATGAGCAGTTCTTC.

This clonotype was seen more than once but under ten times. In DNA, the CDR3 is TGTGCCAGCTCACCACGGTTGCTAGCGCATCAAGGCCTCACTGAAGCTTTCTTT. Translation: CASSPRLLAHQGLTEAFF. The genes are TRBV18 and TRBJ1-1; D is uncertain. The CDR3 totals 18 residues. Germline CDR1 and CDR2: KGHSH and LQKENI. The V and J ends lost 1 base and 4 bases respectively, with 22 bases between them.

This clonotype has more than one count but fewer than ten. J is TRBJ2-2 and V is TRBV3-1; D not resolved. CDR1 and CDR2 (germline): LGHDT, YNNKEL (reference sequence). CDR3 length: 13 amino acids. Trimming stripped 1 base from V and 6 bases from J, with 6 bases between. The chain's CDR3 is CASSQGLAGELFF. Here the CDR3 DNA reads TGTGCCAGCAGCCAAGGGTTGGCCGGGGAGCTGTTTTTT.

This clonotype has just a few counts. The J gene is TRBJ1-2, the V gene TRBV6-1; 12 nucleotides match TRBD1. The V and J ends lost 6 bases and 8 bases, in that order; junction bases with no gene match: 10. CDR1 MNHNS and CDR2 SASEGT come from the germline V gene. The CDR3 spans 15 residues. This CDR3 reads CASRVPGQGARGYTF. Written as DNA, the CDR3 is TGTGCCAGCAGAGTTCCGGGACAGGGGGCGCGGGGCTACACCTTC.

The table lists this clonotype with a few counts. The chain has TRBV12-3 or TRBV12-4 and TRBJ2-1; D is unresolved. The CDR3 loop spans 10 amino acids. Trimming took off 0 bases at V and 14 bases at J, with 5 bases between the two ends. As DNA, the CDR3 is TGTGCCAGCAGTTTAGCGCATAAGTTCTTC. Translated: CASSLAHKFF.

This clonotype appeared many times. J is TRBJ2-3 and V is TRBV9; either TRBD1 or TRBD2 may fit D (5 bases each). V lost 5 bases, J lost 1 base, and 8 bases lay in between. Germline CDR1 reads SGDLS; CDR2 reads YYNGEE. The CDR3 is made up of 13 amino acids. The CDR3 here is CASSGGGTDTQYF. The CDR3 region has the DNA TGTGCCAGCAGTGGGGGAGGCACAGATACGCAGTATTTT. The variable domain in full, with the rest retrieved from reference TRBV9 and TRBJ2-3, is DSGVTQTPKHLITATGQRVTLRCSPRSGDLSVYWYQQSLDQGLQFLIQYYNGEERAKGNILERFSAQQFPDLHSELNLSSLELGDSALYFCASSGGGTDTQYFGPGTRLTVL.

The genes are TRBV12-3 or TRBV12-4 and TRBJ1-2, with a tentative D call TRBD1 (5 bases). V lost 11 bases and J lost 6, with 16 bases in between. The CDR3 loop spans 12 amino acids. The chain's CDR3 is CASHVGVDGYTF. CDR3 DNA sequence: TGTGCCTCTCATGTGGGGGTAGATGGCTACACCTTC.

The rearrangement uses TRBV4-1 and TRBJ2-7; 9 nucleotides agree with TRBD2. The germline CDR1 and CDR2 sequences are MGHRA and YSYEKL. The CDR3 extends over 16 amino acids. The J segment lost 0 bases and the V segment lost 3 bases, leaving 6 bases of the junction unmatched. The CDR3 nucleotides are TGCGCCAGCAGCCAGGTACTAGCGGGTCTCTCCTACGAGCAGTACTTC. It translates to CASSQVLAGLSYEQYF.

This clonotype has a count of ten or more. The chain links TRBV7-9 to TRBJ2-1; D may be TRBD1 or TRBD2 (5 bases each). V lost 1 base and J 7 bases, leaving 14 bases between the germline ends. Germline lookup yields CDR1 SEHNR and CDR2 FQNEAQ (reference sequence). CDR3 length: 15 residues. The CDR3 loop reads CASSLEGRAKNEQFF. CDR3 coding DNA: TGTGCCAGCAGCTTAGAGGGGAGAGCCAAGAATGAGCAGTTCTTC.

A few counts support this clonotype. CDR3 coding DNA: TGCAGTGCTAGCTTTTTAGGTCGGGGTGAAAAACTGTTTTTT. Amino acid sequence: CSASFLGRGEKLFF. J is TRBJ1-4 and V is TRBV20-1; D is unclear. Germline loops: CDR1 DFQATT, CDR2 SNEGSKA (reference sequence). The V end lost 3 bases, the J end lost 7 bases, and 15 bases lay between the germline ends. The CDR3 consists of 14 residues.

This clonotype has only a few counts. DNA of the CDR3: TGTGCCAGCAGCCAAATAGGGGGGACCGTTAACACCGGGGAGCTGTTTTTT. Translating gives CASSQIGGTVNTGELFF. The V call is TRBV3-1, the J call TRBJ2-2; the D call may be TRBD1 or TRBD2 (6 bases each). Trimming pared 2 bases from V and 2 bases from J, leaving 15 bases between. From germline, CDR1 is LGHDT and CDR2 YNNKEL (reference sequence). CDR3 length: 17 amino acids.

The V call is TRBV10-3, the J call TRBJ2-1; weak D call: TRBD2 (5 bases). This CDR3 comprises 11 residues. The V end lost 4 bases, the J end lost 9 bases, and 7 bases lay between the germline ends. CDR1 is ENHRY, CDR2 SYGVKD, per germline. The CDR3 loop is CAISGAGEQFF. The CDR3 DNA follows: TGTGCCATCAGTGGGGCGGGTGAGCAGTTCTTC.

This clonotype has a handful of counts. The chain recombines TRBV4-1 with TRBJ2-5; D is possibly TRBD2 (5 bases). Germline values: CDR1 MGHRA, CDR2 YSYEKL. The length of the CDR3 is 17 residues. V lost 1 base and J 0 bases, leaving 15 bases between the germline ends. The CDR3 reads CASSQGRRTGYQETQYF. The CDR3 DNA reads TGCGCCAGCAGCCAAGGGAGGCGGACTGGGTACCAAGAGACCCAGTACTTC.

This clonotype has just a few counts. The rearrangement joins TRBV20-1 to TRBJ2-5; possibly TRBD1 or TRBD2 for D (5 bases each). The V end lost 5 bases, the J end lost 5 bases, and 18 bases lay between the germline ends. Germline CDR1 reads DFQATT; CDR2 reads SNEGSKA (reference sequence). The CDR3 extends over 14 amino acids. CDR3 DNA sequence: TGCAGTGCTCCGAATACTAGGGGATGGGAGACCCAGTACTTC. It specifies CSAPNTRGWETQYF.

Ten or more counts support this clonotype. The gene calls are TRBV5-1 and TRBJ2-5, with TRBD1 as a possible D gene (6 bases). The length of the CDR3 is 15 residues. The germline V and J ends were trimmed by 3 bases and 2 bases, with 14 bases remaining between them. Germline CDR1 reads SGHRS; CDR2 reads YFSETQ. The DNA of the CDR3 is TGCGCCAGCAGCTCGACCGGGACACCTCAAGAGACCCAGTACTTC. Translating gives CASSSTGTPQETQYF. Full variable domain (rest looked up from reference TRBV5-1 and TRBJ2-5): KAGVTQTPRYLIKTRGQQVTLSCSPISGHRSVSWYQQTPGQGLQFLFEYFSETQRNKGNFPGRFSGRQFSNSRSEMNVSTLELGDSALYLCASSSTGTPQETQYFGPGTRLLVL.

The chain has TRBV20-1 and TRBJ1-4, with D possibly TRBD1 on 6 matching bases. The CDR3 runs to 16 residues. Trimming stripped 6 bases from V and 8 bases from J, with 25 bases between. Per the germline V gene, CDR1 is DFQATT and CDR2 is SNEGSKA (reference sequence). The CDR3 reads CSALPTPQGVGEKLFF. In DNA form, the CDR3 reads TGCAGTGCGTTGCCGACCCCACAGGGAGTCGGGGAAAAACTGTTTTTT.

V usage is TRBV5-5 and J usage is TRBJ1-1; D unclear. CDR1 is SGHKS and CDR2 is YYEKEE in the germline V gene (reference sequence). The CDR3 sequence is 11 residues long. V lost 2 bases, J lost 11 bases, and 10 bases lay in between. CDR3 amino acids: CASSFGGLAFF. CDR3 DNA: TGTGCCAGCAGCTTTGGAGGTTTGGCTTTCTTT.

This chain uses TRBV5-5 with TRBJ1-6; 9 bases align to TRBD1. Germline V gives CDR1 SGHKS, CDR2 YYEKEE (reference sequence). This CDR3 spans 17 amino acids. V shed 4 bases, J shed 10 bases, and the junction held 15 bases outside the gene matches. For the CDR3, the DNA is TGTGCCAGCAGCCTTCCCGGGACAGGGATCGGGGGCTCACCCCTCCACTTT. It codes for CASSLPGTGIGGSPLHF.

This clonotype was seen only a few times. The rearrangement links TRBV6-1 to TRBJ2-5; 9 nucleotides align to TRBD1. The CDR3 totals 16 residues. With V trimmed by 6 bases and J by 2 bases, 10 bases remained unmatched. The V gene's germline CDR1 is MNHNS and CDR2 SASEGT. This CDR3 reads CASRVPGQGWQETQYF. The CDR3 DNA is TGTGCCAGCAGGGTACCGGGACAGGGCTGGCAAGAGACCCAGTACTTC.

This clonotype has only a few counts. The rearrangement joins TRBV29-1 to TRBJ1-2; possible D gene TRBD1, 6 bases. This CDR3 is built from 12 residues. V lost 3 bases and J 4 bases, leaving 9 bases between the germline ends. The V gene's germline CDR1 is SQVTM and CDR2 ANQGSEA. CDR3 region: CSVDRGTYGYTF. In DNA form, the CDR3 reads TGCAGCGTTGACAGGGGCACCTATGGCTACACCTTC. The whole variable domain, filled in from reference TRBV29-1 and TRBJ1-2, reads SAVISQKPSRDICQRGTSLTIQCQVDSQVTMMFWYRQQPGQSLTLIATANQGSEATYESGFVIDKFPISRPNLTFSTLTVSNMSPEDSSIYLCSVDRGTYGYTFGSGTRLTVV.

The CDR3 loop is CASSTREGRTGELFF. The CDR3 DNA sequence: TGTGCCAGTAGTACACGGGAGGGGAGAACCGGGGAGCTGTTTTTT. The chain couples TRBV19 to TRBJ2-2, with 8 bases fitting TRBD2. This CDR3 contains 15 residues. CDR1 is LNHDA and CDR2 is SQIVND in the germline V gene (reference sequence). The ends lost 4 bases at V and 5 bases at J; junction bases unmatched: 6.

This clonotype has ten or more counts. The chain is built from TRBV5-1 and TRBJ1-2, with no clear D. The CDR3 is 13 amino acids. Germline V lookup: CDR1 SGHRS, CDR2 YFSETQ. The V end lost 2 bases, the J end lost 3 bases, and 8 bases lay between the germline ends. The CDR3 reads CASSFGSHYGYTF. For the CDR3, the DNA is TGCGCCAGCAGCTTCGGCAGCCACTATGGCTACACCTTC.